The 19 T cell receptor beta chains in this list originate from one sample, sequenced in a study of blood T cell repertoires in COVID-19. Measured with immunoSEQ multiplex PCR; TCRdb has only the in-frame clones, and not every one. Of roughly 300,000 clones listed, roughly 83% are singletons. Sequenced: peripheral blood. The receptors originated from a human donor with COVID-19, enrolled during active disease. The donor label of this sample is uncertain.

The chain joins TRBV25-1 to TRBJ1-1; TRBD1 agrees at 7 bases. The germline gives CDR1 MGHDK, CDR2 SYGVNS. The CDR3 runs to 14 residues. With V trimmed by 3 bases and J by 4 bases, 5 bases remained unmatched. The CDR3 bases are TGTGCCAGCAGTGATACAGGGGCCCGCACTGAAGCTTTCTTT. Translating it yields CASSDTGARTEAFF.

The rearrangement uses TRBV5-6 and TRBJ2-3; the D is unclear. Germline values: CDR1 SGHDT, CDR2 YYEEEE. The CDR3 spans 15 residues. V lost 4 bases to trimming and J lost 1 base, with 13 bases between them. The CDR3 loop is CASSPTRTRTDTQYF. For the CDR3, the DNA is TGTGCCAGCAGCCCCACCAGAACCCGCACAGATACGCAGTATTTT.

The chain uses TRBV19 and TRBJ2-2; D might be TRBD1 (5 bases). Per the germline V gene, CDR1 is LNHDA and CDR2 is SQIVND (reference sequence). The CDR3 extends over 12 amino acids. V lost 9 bases to trimming and J lost 5 bases, with 10 bases between them. CDR3 residues: CASRQGTGELFF. The CDR3 nucleotides read TGTGCCAGCCGGCAGGGAACCGGGGAGCTGTTTTTT.

The chain recombines TRBV3-1 (or the pseudogene TRBV3-2) with TRBJ1-1; D gene unclear. The CDR3 has 14 residues. In germline, CDR1 is LGHDT, CDR2 YNNKEL (reference sequence). The V end was cut by 4 bases, the J end by 5 bases, with 14 bases between. The CDR3 protein is CASSRGTPRTEAFF. CDR3 in DNA: TGTGCCAGCAGCCGCGGTACACCGAGGACTGAAGCTTTCTTT.

This clone appeared once. This sequence joins TRBV7-2 and TRBJ2-5; a possible D gene is TRBD2 (5 bases). This CDR3 spans 14 amino acids. CDR1 and CDR2 from the germline V gene are SGHTA and FQGNSA. The V end lost 4 bases, the J end lost 5 bases, and 14 bases lay between the germline ends. The CDR3 reads CASSSFMERETQYF. For the CDR3, the DNA is TGTGCCAGCAGCTCATTCATGGAGCGGGAGACCCAGTACTTC.

This clone was counted a few times. V and J are TRBV24-1 and TRBJ1-5, with a possible D match to TRBD1 (5 bases). Between the trimmed V and J ends, which lost 5 bases and 7 bases, there was a span of 14 bases. CDR3 size: 14 residues. Germline V gene data show CDR1 as KGHDR and CDR2 as SFDVKD. For the CDR3, the DNA is TGTGCCACCAGTGGGGTGGGATCAGGGCAGCCCCAGCATTTT. This codes for CATSGVGSGQPQHF.

The rearrangement links TRBV28 to TRBJ2-1, with TRBD1 matching over 9 bases. Trimming cost V 5 bases and J 3 bases; bases outside gene matches: 8. This CDR3 has 16 residues. Per germline, CDR1 MDHEN and CDR2 SYDVKM. CDR3 sequence (DNA): TGTGCCAGCAGTACATCCGGGACAGGGCGCTACAATGAGCAGTTCTTC. As protein: CASSTSGTGRYNEQFF. The variable domain in full, with the rest retrieved from reference TRBV28 and TRBJ2-1, is DVKVTQSSRYLVKRTGEKVFLECVQDMDHENMFWYRQDPGLGLRLIYFSYDVKMKEKGDIPEGYSVSREKKERFSLILESASTNQTSMYLCASSTSGTGRYNEQFFGPGTRLTVL.

The rearrangement joins TRBV10-2 to TRBJ1-4, with 8 bases fitting TRBD1. Germline CDR1 WSHSY, CDR2 SAAADI. The J segment lost 8 bases and the V segment lost 2 bases, leaving 16 bases of the junction unmatched. CDR3 length: 18 amino acids. CDR3 region: CASSERDSGGAGGEKLFF. The CDR3 DNA is TGCGCCAGCAGTGAGCGGGATTCAGGGGGCGCTGGGGGAGAAAAACTGTTTTTT.

This clone was observed a single time. The sample contains more than one DNA sequence encoding this CDR3. The chain uses TRBV4-1 and TRBJ2-5; 12 bases are a match to TRBD2. This CDR3 has 16 amino acids. V shed 4 bases, J shed 2 bases, and the junction held 5 bases outside the gene matches. Per germline, CDR1 MGHRA and CDR2 YSYEKL. In nucleotides, the CDR3 is TGCGCCAGCAGCCGCGGACTAGCGGGGCTTCAAGAGACCCAGTACTTC. As protein: CASSRGLAGLQETQYF.

This clone was counted a single time. This sequence joins TRBV6-6 and TRBJ1-2; TRBD1 matches at 9 bases. The CDR3 is 14 residues long. V dropped 4 bases and J dropped 5; count of bases not matched to a gene: 5. Germline V CDR1 and CDR2: MNHNY, SVGAGI (reference sequence). The CDR3 nucleotides read TGTGCCAGCAGTTCATCGACAGGGGGGTATGGCTACACCTTC. Translation: CASSSSTGGYGYTF.

This clone was seen once. Its ends do not fully match the called genes, so a read error is possible. This chain connects TRBV7-2 to TRBJ2-1, with D tentatively TRBD2 (7 bases). Looked up from germline, CDR1 is SGHTA and CDR2 is FQGNSA. This CDR3 region has 16 residues. In DNA, the CDR3 is TGTGCCAGCCGCTTAGGGGGAGGGGGTCGCTACAATGAGCAGTTCTTC. Its protein product is CASRLGGGGRYNEQFF.

This clone appeared a few times. The chain has TRBV18 and TRBJ1-1; 7 nucleotides match TRBD1. CDR3 length: 15 residues. V dropped 4 bases and J dropped 2; count of bases not matched to a gene: 7. Germline CDR1 is KGHSH and CDR2 is LQKENI. The CDR3 DNA sequence: TGTGCCAGCTCACTCCGACAGGGTCGAAACACTGAAGCTTTCTTT. This encodes CASSLRQGRNTEAFF.

The chain recombines TRBV18 with TRBJ2-5; 7 nucleotides match TRBD2. Losses at the gene ends were 0 bases for V and 3 bases for J; bases not matched to a gene: 10. The CDR3 contains 17 residues. Looked up from germline, CDR1 is KGHSH and CDR2 is LQKENI. The CDR3 here is CASSPPTARGREETQYF. For the CDR3, the DNA is TGTGCCAGCTCACCACCGACAGCCCGGGGGAGGGAAGAGACCCAGTACTTC. The full variable domain, its missing parts supplied by reference TRBV18 and TRBJ2-5, is NAGVMQNPRHLVRRRGQEARLRCSPMKGHSHVYWYRQLPEEGLKFMVYLQKENIIDESGMPKERFSAEFPKEGPSILRIQQVVRGDSAAYFCASSPPTARGREETQYFGPGTRLLVL.

A remark on this clone: A junction end diverges from the germline sequence, so it may reflect a read error. The J gene is TRBJ1-1, the V gene TRBV5-6; the D gene is possibly TRBD1 (5 bases). CDR3 length equals 15 residues. In germline, CDR1 is SGHDT, CDR2 YYEEEE. The CDR3 region is CASSLGGIQGTGAFF. CDR3 DNA sequence: TGTGCCAGCAGCTTGGGGGGTATCCAGGGTACTGGAGCTTTCTTT.

The chain combines TRBV25-1 with TRBJ2-5, with D perhaps matching TRBD1 (5 bases). The V end was cut by 3 bases, the J end by 3 bases, with 8 bases between. Germline V gene sequence: CDR1 MGHDK, CDR2 SYGVNS. This CDR3 comprises 13 residues. In DNA form, the CDR3 reads TGTGCCAGCAGTGATATAGGGGAAGAGACCCAGTACTTC. Encoded protein: CASSDIGEETQYF.

The chain joins TRBV5-1 to TRBJ2-5, with a tentative D call TRBD1 (6 bases). Per germline, CDR1 SGHRS and CDR2 YFSETQ. V was clipped by 4 bases and J by 1 base, with 14 bases between them. The CDR3 covers 15 residues. As DNA, the CDR3 is TGCGCCAGCAGCGAGGAGGACAGCTTCCAAGAGACCCAGTACTTC. Translated, it gives CASSEEDSFQETQYF.

This sequence joins TRBV18 and TRBJ2-2; D possibly corresponds to TRBD1 (5 bases). V was trimmed by 6 bases and J by 6 bases, leaving 8 bases between them. This CDR3 spans 12 amino acids. The germline V gene encodes CDR1 KGHSH and CDR2 LQKENI. The DNA for the CDR3 is TGTGCCAGCTCGCCAGGGCCCGGGGAGCTGTTTTTT. Translating gives CASSPGPGELFF.

This clone was observed many times. The rearrangement links TRBV7-2 to TRBJ2-3, with a tentative D call TRBD2 (5 bases). V was trimmed by 0 bases and J by 4 bases, leaving 8 bases between them. Germline V gene data show CDR1 as SGHTA and CDR2 as FQGNSA. There are 14 residues in the CDR3. This CDR3 is CASSLAGEADTQYF. The CDR3 nucleotides read TGTGCCAGCAGCTTAGCGGGAGAGGCAGATACGCAGTATTTT.

The V gene is TRBV7-9, the J gene TRBJ1-1; the D gene is possibly TRBD1 (5 bases). Trimming took off 2 bases at V and 1 base at J, with 11 bases between the two ends. Germline loops: CDR1 SEHNR, CDR2 FQNEAQ (reference sequence). The CDR3 contains 15 residues. In DNA, the CDR3 is TGTGCCAGCAGCTTACAACTCGGGGGGAACACTGAAGCTTTCTTT. This encodes CASSLQLGGNTEAFF.